The T cell receptor beta chain described here comes from a study of shared clonotypes between healthy human individuals. On the study more broadly: A donor's plate count was three for CD4 naive and three for CD4 memory; CD8 naive had two and CD8 memory one.

V lost 10 bases, J lost 4 bases, and 7 bases stayed unmatched. The CDR3 length is 13 residues. The germline CDR1 and CDR2 sequences are SNHLY and FYNNEI. All participating donors were Caucasian adults from Nashville, Tennessee. Here immunoSEQ multiplex PCR was the method, and the copy in TCRdb shows in-frame clones only, minus some. The sample lists more than 2,000,000 clones; just over 90% were seen once. The sequencing sample was made of naive CD4+ T cells sorted from blood. This sample's subset: CD45RA+ positively selected. V is TRBV2 and J is TRBJ2-5; 9 bases map to TRBD1. The clonotype was recovered from a man aged 18 to 29 in good health. The CDR3 is CAIVPGQGETQYF. As DNA, the CDR3 is TGTGCCATTGTTCCGGGACAGGGAGAGACCCAGTACTTC.